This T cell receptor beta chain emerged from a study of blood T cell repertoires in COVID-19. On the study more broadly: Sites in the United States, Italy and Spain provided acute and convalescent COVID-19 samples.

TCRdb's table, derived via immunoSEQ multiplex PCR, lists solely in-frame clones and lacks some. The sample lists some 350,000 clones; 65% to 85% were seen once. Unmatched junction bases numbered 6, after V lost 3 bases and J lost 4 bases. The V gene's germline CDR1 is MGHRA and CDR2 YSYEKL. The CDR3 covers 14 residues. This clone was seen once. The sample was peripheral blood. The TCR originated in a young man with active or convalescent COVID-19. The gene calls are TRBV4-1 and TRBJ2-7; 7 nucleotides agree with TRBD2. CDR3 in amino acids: CASSQPTSRYEQYF. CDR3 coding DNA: TGCGCCAGCAGCCAGCCGACTAGCCGATACGAGCAGTACTTC.